Detailed here is one T cell receptor (beta chain). What it recognizes is unknown. This specimen comes from a study of shared clonotypes between healthy human individuals. Study outcomes and limitations: The study found roughly 5.3% of naive CD4 clonotypes shared across several donors.

Losses at the gene ends were 2 bases for V and 1 base for J; bases not matched to a gene: 4. This CDR3 contains 15 residues. CDR1 and CDR2 from the germline V gene are MNHNS and SASEGT. The sorted-subset replicate PCRs were given 150 to 250 ng DNA, which is around 29,000 T cell genomes. Generated by immunoSEQ multiplex PCR, the TCRdb table keeps only in-frame clones and is missing some. The sample has more than 2 million clones, roughly 94% seen once. The donor cohort consisted entirely of Caucasian adults residing in Nashville, Tennessee. The TCR was taken from a man aged 18 to 30 in good health. The gene calls are TRBV6-1 and TRBJ2-5; TRBD2 matches at 7 bases. Sample: naive CD4+ T cells sorted from blood. Subset described: CD45RA+ positively selected. The CDR3 sequence: CASSEIWGGQETQYF. In nucleotides, the CDR3 is TGTGCCAGCAGTGAAATTTGGGGGGGCCAAGAGACCCAGTACTTC.